The source of this TCR beta chain is a study of siplizumab effects on memory and regulatory T cells. Study-wide results and caveats: Proliferating CD4+ or CD8+ clones, roughly 75-95% of them, lacked an assignable naive or memory phenotype. Naive T cells seemed more diverse than memory cells; they also seemed major alloresponse contributors.

On this clone: Its antigen is currently unknown. One end of the junction does not line up with germline, which may come from a read error. In the same sample, other DNA sequences code for this CDR3.

CDR3 length: 15 residues. Germline V lookup: CDR1 SNHLY, CDR2 FYNNEI. The repertoire was sequenced with immunoSEQ multiplex PCR; TCRdb's copy has only in-frame clones and lacks some. Of more than 95,000 clones detected, approximately 94% appear once; the ten largest clones hold about 0.34%. The chain employs TRBV2 and TRBJ1-3; D is uncertain. The receptor was isolated from a human donor in good health. The sequenced sample consisted of CD4+ T cells sorted from blood. In DNA form, the CDR3 reads TGCGCCAGCAGTGCGGCAGGAATTACAGGAAACACCATATATTTT. Its translation: CASSAAGITGNTIYF.